Presented here are 29 T cell receptor beta chains from one specimen sequenced in a study of blood T cell repertoires in COVID-19. Clones were read by immunoSEQ multiplex PCR, and TCRdb kept only the in-frame ones, dropping some. The sample has 650,000 to 800,000 clones; about nine tenths are singletons. Source material: peripheral blood. All receptors come from a young woman with acute or convalescent COVID-19.

The genes are TRBV6-5 and TRBJ1-2; maybe TRBD1 (5 bases). V gave up 5 bases and J gave up 6 bases, with 10 bases separating them. Germline V CDR1 and CDR2: MNHEY, SVGAGI. The CDR3 runs 12 residues. The DNA of the CDR3 is TGTGCCAGCAGTCCATGGGGGGATGGCTACACCTTC. Encoded protein: CASSPWGDGYTF.

In its sample, this clone was seen once. In DNA form, the CDR3 reads TGCGCCAGCAGCTTTGAGGGGGATTATGGCTACACCTTC. Protein product: CASSFEGDYGYTF. The chain recombines TRBV5-1 with TRBJ1-2, with D maybe TRBD1 (6 bases). Trimming removed 2 bases at V and 5 bases at J, with 10 bases between. From germline, CDR1 is SGHRS and CDR2 YFSETQ. This CDR3 region has 13 residues.

The V gene is TRBV28, the J gene TRBJ2-7; 9 bases fit TRBD1. The junction had 9 bases not matched to a gene; V was cut back by 6 bases and J by 6 bases. Germline V gene sequence: CDR1 MDHEN, CDR2 SYDVKM. This CDR3 is 14 amino acids long. The CDR3 region has the DNA TGTGCCAGCAGGGGGACAGGGAAATTAGGCGAGCAGTACTTC. Amino acids: CASRGTGKLGEQYF.

This rearrangement joins TRBV2 to TRBJ2-1, with TRBD2 as a possible D gene (6 bases). Germline V CDR1 and CDR2: SNHLY, FYNNEI. V dropped 6 bases and J dropped 5 bases, with 17 bases sitting between them. CDR3 length: 15 residues. This chain's CDR3 is CASRDWDLANNEQFF. CDR3 DNA sequence: TGTGCCAGCAGAGATTGGGACTTGGCCAACAATGAGCAGTTCTTC.

The rearrangement links TRBV18 to TRBJ2-4, with 7 nucleotides matching TRBD2. After removal of 3 bases from V and 0 bases from J, the junction contained 5 bases not matched to a gene. The CDR3 sequence is 16 residues long. Per germline, CDR1 KGHSH and CDR2 LQKENI. CDR3: CASSPRDYLAKNIQYF. The CDR3 DNA is TGTGCCAGCTCACCTCGGGACTATCTAGCCAAAAACATTCAGTACTTC. Using reference TRBV18 and TRBJ2-4 for the parts outside the CDR3, the full variable domain is NAGVMQNPRHLVRRRGQEARLRCSPMKGHSHVYWYRQLPEEGLKFMVYLQKENIIDESGMPKERFSAEFPKEGPSILRIQQVVRGDSAAYFCASSPRDYLAKNIQYFGAGTRLSVL.

This chain uses TRBV27 with TRBJ2-1; D perhaps matches TRBD1 (6 bases). The CDR3 has 14 amino acids. CDR1 and CDR2 (germline): MNHEY, SMNVEV (reference sequence). The V end lost 3 bases, the J end lost 7 bases, and 13 bases lay between the germline ends. The CDR3 sequence: CASSFQFTGNEQFF. As DNA, the CDR3 is TGTGCCAGCAGTTTTCAGTTTACAGGGAATGAGCAGTTCTTC.

The genes are TRBV11-2 and TRBJ2-5, with a weak D call TRBD2 (7 bases). The V end was cut by 5 bases, the J end by 0 bases, with 10 bases between. The CDR3 has 14 amino acids. The germline V gene has CDR1 SGHAT and CDR2 FQNNGV. The CDR3 here is CASSRGGNQETQYF. The CDR3 region has the DNA TGTGCCAGCAGCAGGGGGGGGAACCAAGAGACCCAGTACTTC.

This chain uses TRBV15 with TRBJ2-7, with D maybe TRBD2 (6 bases). This CDR3 has 15 amino acids. Germline V gene data show CDR1 as LNHNV and CDR2 as YYDKDF (reference sequence). V was shortened by 8 bases and J by 4 bases, with 21 bases between the two germline ends. The CDR3: CATAQPGLLLYEQYF. The CDR3 region has the DNA TGTGCCACCGCCCAACCGGGACTGCTTCTTTACGAGCAGTACTTC.

The chain recombines TRBV30 with TRBJ1-5; 8 nucleotides align to TRBD1. The CDR3 consists of 12 residues. The germline V gene has CDR1 GTSNPN and CDR2 SVGIG (reference sequence). V lost 5 bases to trimming and J lost 9 bases; unmatched junction nucleotides: 6. This CDR3 is CAWGRGRGPQHF. Written as DNA, the CDR3 is TGTGCCTGGGGCAGGGGGCGAGGGCCCCAGCATTTT.

This chain uses TRBV19 with TRBJ1-4, with 9 bases aligning to TRBD1. This CDR3 contains 14 residues. Unmatched junction bases numbered 7, after V lost 7 bases and J lost 7 bases. Germline CDR1 LNHDA, CDR2 SQIVND (reference sequence). The CDR3: CASTNPGQGEKLFF. The CDR3 region has the DNA TGTGCCAGTACTAACCCGGGACAGGGTGAAAAACTGTTTTTT.

The gene calls are TRBV9 and TRBJ2-2, with 9 nucleotides matching TRBD1. The CDR3 loop spans 15 amino acids. V lost 3 bases and J lost 5; bases outside the gene matches: 5. Germline CDR1 is SGDLS and CDR2 is YYNGEE. CDR3 sequence: CASSGDRVGTGELFF. CDR3 bases: TGTGCCAGCAGCGGGGACAGGGTGGGGACCGGGGAGCTGTTTTTT. Combining the CDR3 with reference TRBV9 and TRBJ2-2 gives the whole variable domain DSGVTQTPKHLITATGQRVTLRCSPRSGDLSVYWYQQSLDQGLQFLIQYYNGEERAKGNILERFSAQQFPDLHSELNLSSLELGDSALYFCASSGDRVGTGELFFGEGSRLTVL.

The rearrangement uses TRBV6-5 and TRBJ2-1; D ambiguous. The germline V gene has CDR1 MNHEY and CDR2 SVGAGI. The V end lost 2 bases, the J end lost 0 bases, and 5 bases lay between the germline ends. This CDR3 region has 14 residues. CDR3 residues: CASSYQSSYNEQFF. The CDR3, as DNA: TGTGCCAGCAGTTACCAGTCCTCCTACAATGAGCAGTTCTTC.

The V and J genes are TRBV3-1 (or the pseudogene TRBV3-2) and TRBJ1-1; D unresolved. V lost 1 base, J lost 0 bases, and 6 bases lay in between. The CDR3 is 14 amino acids. The V gene's germline CDR1 is LGHDT and CDR2 YNNKEL (reference sequence). CDR3 sequence reads: CASSQGVLNTEAFF. The DNA for the CDR3 is TGTGCCAGCAGCCAAGGAGTCTTGAACACTGAAGCTTTCTTT.

This sequence joins TRBV3-1 (or the pseudogene TRBV3-2) and TRBJ1-5; D perhaps matches TRBD1 (5 bases). Germline CDR1 and CDR2: LGHDT and YNNKEL (reference sequence). V gave up 2 bases and J gave up 0 bases, with 5 bases separating them. CDR3 length equals 14 residues. The CDR3 nucleotides are TGTGCCAGCAGCCAACAGGGTAGCAATCAGCCCCAGCATTTT. Residues: CASSQQGSNQPQHF.

The V gene is TRBV18, the J gene TRBJ1-2, with TRBD1 as a possible D gene (5 bases). Germline assignment: CDR1 KGHSH and CDR2 LQKENI. The CDR3 has 14 amino acids. V lost 0 bases and J 4 bases, leaving 9 bases between the germline ends. This CDR3 reads CASSPPDSSYGYTF. In DNA form, the CDR3 reads TGTGCCAGCTCACCACCCGACAGTTCCTATGGCTACACCTTC.

This clone was found a few times. The sample contains more than one DNA sequence encoding this CDR3. CDR3 DNA: TGCGCCAGCAGCTTGGGGGGCAGCTATGGCTACACCTTC. As protein: CASSLGGSYGYTF. The chain links TRBV5-1 to TRBJ1-2; D might be TRBD1 (5 bases). Looked up from germline, CDR1 is SGHRS and CDR2 is YFSETQ. This CDR3 is built from 13 residues. V dropped 0 bases and J dropped 4 bases, with 7 bases sitting between them.

The genes are TRBV5-3 and TRBJ2-7; TRBD1 might be the D (5 bases). Being an ORF, TRBV5-3 has a function that is uncertain. This CDR3 spans 14 amino acids. The germline V and J ends were trimmed by 0 bases and 3 bases, with 10 bases remaining between them. CDR3 protein: CARSLGQQDYEQYF. CDR3 nucleotides: TGTGCCAGAAGCTTGGGTCAACAGGACTACGAGCAGTACTTC.

The V call is TRBV19, the J call TRBJ1-1, with D unclear. The CDR3 length is 19 residues. Germline lookup yields CDR1 LNHDA and CDR2 SQIVND (reference sequence). Trimming took off 7 bases at V and 0 bases at J, with 27 bases between the two ends. The CDR3 sequence: CASTYIRKTHRDMNTEAFF. In DNA, the CDR3 is TGTGCCAGTACCTACATACGGAAGACCCACAGAGATATGAACACTGAAGCTTTCTTT.

This chain joins TRBV30 and TRBJ1-3, with 9 nucleotides matching TRBD1. Germline V lookup: CDR1 GTSNPN, CDR2 SVGIG (reference sequence). With V trimmed by 5 bases and J by 8 bases, 10 bases remained unmatched. This CDR3 spans 14 amino acids. The CDR3 protein is CAWSSGTGKYTIYF. DNA for the CDR3: TGTGCCTGGTCCTCCGGGACAGGGAAATACACCATATATTTT. Based on the CDR3 plus reference TRBV30 and TRBJ1-3, the full variable domain is SQTIHQWPATLVQPVGSPLSLECTVEGTSNPNLYWYRQAAGRGLQLLFYSVGIGQISSEVPQNLSASRPQDRQFILSSKKLLLSDSGFYLCAWSSGTGKYTIYFGEGSWLTVV.

The chain employs TRBV2 and TRBJ1-1; 8 bases fit TRBD1. Trimming removed 8 bases from V and 5 bases from J; junction bases left unmatched: 4. Germline CDR1 is SNHLY and CDR2 is FYNNEI. CDR3 length equals 12 residues. The CDR3 region is CASLDRGTEAFF. The CDR3 DNA follows: TGTGCCAGCCTAGACAGGGGTACTGAAGCTTTCTTT.

The gene calls are TRBV27 and TRBJ1-1, with D hard to call. CDR3 size: 15 residues. V lost 5 bases and J 3 bases, leaving 16 bases between the germline ends. Germline assignment: CDR1 MNHEY and CDR2 SMNVEV (reference sequence). In DNA, the CDR3 is TGTGCCAGCAGTCCCCCTGGCGGGGTGGACACTGAAGCTTTCTTT. Amino acids: CASSPPGGVDTEAFF.

The chain carries TRBV9 and TRBJ1-1; TRBD1 agrees at 7 bases. The CDR3 length is 13 residues. CDR1 and CDR2 from the germline V gene are SGDLS and YYNGEE. The trim removed 7 bases at V and 3 bases at J, leaving 6 bases unmatched. The CDR3, as DNA: TGTGCCAGCGGTAACAGGGGCGACACTGAAGCTTTCTTT. It yields the protein CASGNRGDTEAFF.

This clone has just one count. The chain employs TRBV3-1 (or the pseudogene TRBV3-2) and TRBJ1-3; 8 nucleotides agree with TRBD1. The junction had 10 bases not matched to a gene; V was cut back by 4 bases and J by 5 bases. Germline loops: CDR1 LGHDT, CDR2 YNNKEL (reference sequence). This CDR3 spans 16 amino acids. The CDR3 region has the DNA TGTGCCAGCAGCCGGGACAGGAGTGAGGAGCGAAACACCATATATTTT. Translated, it gives CASSRDRSEERNTIYF.

Notes on this clone: Other DNA variants within this sample encode the same CDR3. The J gene is TRBJ1-1, the V gene TRBV7-9; 11 bases agree with TRBD1. With 4 bases clipped from V and 3 bases from J, the junction kept 1 base outside the gene matches. CDR3 length: 14 residues. Looked up from germline, CDR1 is SEHNR and CDR2 is FQNEAQ (reference sequence). CDR3 loop: CASSSGQGDTEAFF. In DNA, the CDR3 is TGTGCCAGCAGCTCGGGACAGGGGGACACTGAAGCTTTCTTT.

The genes are TRBV4-1 and TRBJ1-2; TRBD1 aligns across 8 bases. The CDR3 has 17 residues. Germline CDR1 is MGHRA and CDR2 is YSYEKL. The junction had 11 bases not matched to a gene; V was cut back by 4 bases and J by 1 base. Here the CDR3 DNA reads TGCGCCAGCAGCCTCTACAAACGGGGACAGGATAACTATGGCTACACCTTC. Translation gives CASSLYKRGQDNYGYTF.

V usage is TRBV6-2 or TRBV6-3 and J usage is TRBJ2-3; D call uncertain. The V and J ends lost 5 bases and 4 bases respectively, with 13 bases between them. Looked up from germline, CDR1 is MNHEY and CDR2 is SVGEGT. The CDR3 consists of 14 residues. The CDR3 is CASSLVKPPDTQYF. Here the CDR3 DNA reads TGTGCCAGCAGTCTGGTCAAGCCCCCAGATACGCAGTATTTT.

This sequence joins TRBV5-1 and TRBJ2-7; 8 bases agree with TRBD2. Losses at the gene ends were 2 bases for V and 5 bases for J; bases not matched to a gene: 9. Germline loops: CDR1 SGHRS, CDR2 YFSETQ. The CDR3 contains 15 residues. The CDR3 region is CASSFEAGGLNEQYF. The CDR3 bases are TGCGCCAGCAGCTTTGAGGCGGGGGGCCTGAACGAGCAGTACTTC. The complete variable domain, with remaining parts taken from reference TRBV5-1 and TRBJ2-7, reads KAGVTQTPRYLIKTRGQQVTLSCSPISGHRSVSWYQQTPGQGLQFLFEYFSETQRNKGNFPGRFSGRQFSNSRSEMNVSTLELGDSALYLCASSFEAGGLNEQYFGPGTRLTVT.

The V call is TRBV6-5, the J call TRBJ2-1; 8 bases are a match to TRBD1. The CDR3 covers 14 residues. Germline V lookup: CDR1 MNHEY, CDR2 SVGAGI. After removal of 7 bases from V and 3 bases from J, the junction contained 5 bases not matched to a gene. CDR3 sequence: CASTLGTGYNEQFF. The CDR3 DNA reads as TGTGCCAGCACCCTGGGGACAGGCTACAATGAGCAGTTCTTC.

The chain carries TRBV5-1 and TRBJ2-1; possible D gene TRBD2, 7 bases. Trimming took off 3 bases at V and 6 bases at J, with 19 bases between the two ends. This CDR3 spans 16 amino acids. Germline V lookup: CDR1 SGHRS, CDR2 YFSETQ. CDR3 coding DNA: TGCGCCAGCAGCTCCCTCCCGGGGGGCCATTTCAATGAGCAGTTCTTC. Amino acids: CASSSLPGGHFNEQFF.